This T cell receptor (beta chain) was profiled in a study of beta chain features in type 1 diabetes. Reverse transcription of all isolated RNA meant that expressed TCRB transcripts were sequenced. Profiled with immunoSEQ multiplex PCR; TCRdb holds only in-frame clones, not every one. In the table there are roughly 130,000 clones, approximately 16% of which are singletons. This clone has only one observation. Its specificity is unknown. Regarding the study as a whole: Among all four CD4+ subsets, Type 1 diabetes patients had TCRB CDR3s that were moderately but significantly shorter.

The CDR3 consists of 15 residues. Germline V CDR1 and CDR2: SGDLS, YYNGEE. Trimming stripped 4 bases from V and 4 bases from J, with 17 bases between. The TCR comes from a young man with type 1 diabetes. V gene TRBV9 combines with J gene TRBJ1-1; no clear D. The sequencing input was central memory CD4+ T cells from blood. The CDR3 bases are TGTGCCAGCAGCAAAGGACGGTCGGAGATCACTGAAGCTTTCTTT. Translating gives CASSKGRSEITEAFF.